This T cell receptor beta chain was captured by sequencing in a study of shared clonotypes between healthy human individuals. Overall study context: CD4 naive cells filled three plates per donor, CD4 memory three, CD8 naive two and CD8 memory one.

Several immunoSEQ 96-well plates shared each subset's DNA, each plate a replicate. The data were produced by immunoSEQ multiplex PCR, yet TCRdb's version contains in-frame clones alone and is incomplete. Altogether roughly 2.4 million clones are present, approximately 94% being singletons, with the ten largest covering 0.13%. Regarding the study as a whole: The rarefaction results pointed to incomplete sorted-subset sequencing despite large depth. Researchers found naive subsets generally carried larger estimated richness than memory subsets.

With regard to this clone: The antigen remains undetermined.

The CDR3 is 15 residues long. Germline V lookup: CDR1 LGHNA, CDR2 YSLEER. Trimming took off 0 bases at V and 1 base at J, with 7 bases between the two ends. This rearrangement joins TRBV4-3 to TRBJ1-5; D gene uncertain. The receptor was derived from a man aged 18-30 years in good health. The sequenced sample was naive CD4+ T cells sorted from blood. Subset described: CD45RA+ positively selected. The CDR3: CASSQETQSNQPQHF. For the CDR3, the DNA is TGCGCCAGCAGCCAAGAAACCCAGAGCAATCAGCCCCAGCATTTT.